This entry describes one T cell receptor beta chain. The antigen is not known. The data are from a study of graft-versus-host responses after intestinal transplantation. Study-level information: Those transplanted obtained multivisceral, liver-intestinal, or isolated intestinal grafts. All recipients were given anti-thymocyte globulin induction, and tacrolimus and steroids were then administered for 2 to 3 years.

TCRdb keeps only in-frame clones here, not all; method: immunoSEQ multiplex PCR. The data hold about 98,000 clones, with 86% observed a single time. The CDR3 totals 16 residues. Germline V gene data show CDR1 as LNHNV and CDR2 as YYDKDF (reference sequence). V lost 1 base to trimming and J lost 2 bases; unmatched junction nucleotides: 3. Whole-study results and caveats: Early post-transplant HvG declines tracked with peak circulating GvH clone levels.

The specimen comprised PBMCs, sampled 255 days after intestinal transplant. This TCR derives from a human patient who received an intestinal transplant, so some T cells may come from the graft donor. This sequence joins TRBV15 and TRBJ1-4; 8 nucleotides agree with TRBD1. The CDR3 loop is CATSRGDRSTNEKLFF. The CDR3 nucleotides read TGTGCCACCAGCAGAGGGGACAGGAGCACTAATGAAAAACTGTTTTTT.